The text below deals with one T cell receptor beta chain. What it binds is unknown. Compared with germline, one end of the junction differs, possibly owing to a read error. This sample is drawn from a study of T cell repertoires in cytomegalovirus infection. On the study more broadly: Carrying CMV and the relevant HLA type showed in public TCR beta signatures.

From the reads, TCRdb called clonotypes with MiXCR, one entry per CDR3 protein. The profile shows 350,000 to 550,000 distinct CDR3 sequences, approximately 33% of them singletons. The CDR3 is 15 residues long. Germline-derived CDR1 and CDR2 are SGHAT and FQNNGV. Overall study results and limits: CMV-specific TCR beta clonotypes restricted by HLA-C dominated the ex vivo response.

J is TRBJ1-2 and V is TRBV11-2; D gene uncertain. The receptor's source is a human donor in good health (CMV status not recorded). Some clones in this sample may be carry-over from other donors' samples. Sequencing was done on a sample of PBMCs. CDR3 residues: CARSLGIGVNYGYTF. For the CDR3, the DNA is TGTGCCAGAAGCTTAGGGATTGGGGTTAACTATGGCTACACCTTC.